This entry concerns a single TCR beta chain. Its recognized antigen is unknown. Within one base of it there is no much larger clone, and no base qualities were kept. RNA was extracted with the RNeasy kit and roughly 0.45 to 1 ug was reverse transcribed using random hexamers. The immunoSEQ multiplex PCR assay, which covers 54 Vbeta and 13 Jbeta segments, was used to amplify TCR beta CDR3 regions. To correct PCR amplification bias, a synthetic template baseline was used for both primer optimization and computational correction. Turning to the authors' computational methods: Reads were assigned to V, D and J genes according to IMGT and analyzed in immunoSEQ Analyzer, with only productive sequences retained. Clonality was calculated as one minus the Shannon entropy normalized by log2 of the number of productive unique sequences. For each patient and control, public and private clones were evaluated among the 100 most prevalent clones. A clone was defined as Susac-specific if it was absent from the healthy and MS cohorts, from about 1,100 published viral clones and from other ImmuneACCESS disease sequences. The public sequencing data were trimmed at Q25 with fastp and processed into clonotypes with MiXCR by TCRdb, which kept only in-frame beta chains. Rows matching on CDR3 protein sequence are summarized as one entry with the most common DNA and genes. TCRdb's processing, not the authors', yielded these V and J calls. Recorded for this sample are around 140,000 distinct CDR3 sequences; roughly 96% of them occurred a single time. The top ten hold over 0.095% of the sample.

The data originate from a study of CD8 T cells in Susac syndrome (dated 2019 in TCRdb). With respect to the entire study: Repertoire sequencing was used to test whether CD8+ T cell activation and differentiation in Susac syndrome was antigen driven.

What the study reported, not specific to this receptor: The number of individuals in the TCR sequencing and HLA analysis was recognized as being relatively small.

Germline trimming amounts to 5 bases on V and 6 bases on J, with 7 as the count of junction bases outside the gene matches. The germline V gene sets CDR1 to SGHTA and CDR2 to FQGNSA. The CDR3 runs 15 amino acids, cysteine and phenylalanine included. Just CDR3 DNA is preserved here, 45 bases in frame from base 1. High-throughput TCR beta sequencing profiled peripheral blood CD8+ and CD4+ T cells from healthy donors, Susac syndrome patients and multiple sclerosis patients. Treatment-naive patients with stable or active relapsing-remitting disease fulfilling revised McDonald criteria were used as multiple sclerosis controls. Bulk CD8+ and CD4+ T cells were purified by magnetic negative isolation, whereas CD8+ TEMRA cells were enriched by FACS. Blood was drawn into EDTA tubes, processed within 24 hours, and PBMCs were isolated by density gradient centrifugation. PBMCs destined for TCR sequencing were cryopreserved in liquid nitrogen and later thawed in a 37 °C water bath. Purity of sorted or isolated CD4+, CD8+ and CD8+ TEMRA cells was at least 90%.

The source material was CD4+ T cells from PBMCs. The sequence was obtained from a human donor with multiple sclerosis. Recombination linked TRBV7-2 to TRBJ2-1; a stretch of 10 junction bases matches TRBD2. The CDR3 protein sequence reads: CASSPPGLASNEQFF. In nucleotides, the sequence is TGTGCCAGCAGCCCTCCGGGACTAGCGAGCAATGAGCAGTTCTTC.